One and the same sample provided the 19 T cell receptor beta chains below, sequenced in a study of T cell clones after liver transplantation. The table came from immunoSEQ multiplex PCR; TCRdb's copy has only in-frame clones and leaves some out. In the table there are approximately 71,000 clones, 92% of which are singletons. Here the sequenced sample was CD4+ T cells from blood, taken approximately 26 months after liver transplant. Receptors originate from a human patient who received a liver transplant. Some T cells may originate from the graft donor.

This chain uses TRBV7-8 with TRBJ2-2, with TRBD1 matching 8 bases. CDR1 and CDR2 (germline): SGHVS, FQNEAQ. The length of the CDR3 is 14 residues. V trimming: 3 bases; J trimming: 6 bases; junction bases outside the gene matches: 3. The CDR3 coding sequence is TGTGCCAGCAGCTTTGTACAGGGGGCCGGGGAGCTGTTTTTT. It translates to CASSFVQGAGELFF.

This rearrangement joins TRBV4-3 to TRBJ2-1; 10 bases are shared with TRBD2. CDR1 and CDR2 from the germline V gene are LGHNA and YSLEER. V trimming: 2 bases; J trimming: 3 bases; junction bases outside the gene matches: 4. There are 16 residues in the CDR3. CDR3 nucleotide sequence: TGCGCCAGCAGCCAAAATAGCGGGAGGATCTACAATGAGCAGTTCTTC. The encoded protein is CASSQNSGRIYNEQFF.

The chain joins TRBV6-6 to TRBJ2-3; 9 positions match TRBD2. Germline CDR1 reads MNHNY; CDR2 reads SVGAGI (reference sequence). CDR3 length: 16 amino acids. J was trimmed by 3 bases and V by 2 bases; bases with no gene match: 6. The CDR3 loop reads CASSYPKAGGTDTQYF. As DNA, the CDR3 is TGTGCCAGCAGTTACCCAAAAGCGGGAGGTACAGATACGCAGTATTTT.

J is TRBJ2-6 and V is TRBV28; weak D call: TRBD1 (5 bases). The V and J ends lost 7 bases and 2 bases respectively, with 12 bases between them. Germline CDR1 MDHEN, CDR2 SYDVKM. The CDR3 contains 15 residues. CDR3 DNA sequence: TGTGCCAGCACCGATCAGGGCCCTGGGGCCAACGTCCTGACTTTC. Protein: CASTDQGPGANVLTF. Full variable domain (rest looked up from reference TRBV28 and TRBJ2-6): DVKVTQSSRYLVKRTGEKVFLECVQDMDHENMFWYRQDPGLGLRLIYFSYDVKMKEKGDIPEGYSVSREKKERFSLILESASTNQTSMYLCASTDQGPGANVLTFGAGSRLTVL.

The chain links TRBV27 to TRBJ1-2; TRBD1 might be the D (5 bases). In germline, CDR1 is MNHEY, CDR2 SMNVEV (reference sequence). The CDR3 totals 12 residues. The V gene lost 6 bases and the J gene lost 5 bases, with 10 bases spanning the gap. This CDR3 is CASRAGVYGYTF. Written as DNA, the CDR3 is TGTGCCAGCAGGGCGGGGGTGTATGGCTACACCTTC.

On this clone itself: The same CDR3 is also encoded by other DNA sequences in this sample. The rearrangement uses TRBV4-2 and TRBJ2-7; 7 bases are a match to TRBD1. From germline, CDR1 is LGHNA and CDR2 YNFKEQ. The CDR3 runs 15 residues. Unmatched junction bases numbered 6, after V lost 0 bases and J lost 4 bases. As DNA, the CDR3 is TGTGCCAGCAGCCAAGATGGGCAGGGGGTTTACGAGCAGTACTTC. Protein product: CASSQDGQGVYEQYF.

The chain carries TRBV5-1 and TRBJ2-5, with 10 bases matching TRBD1. The CDR3 sequence is 12 residues long. The J segment lost 9 bases and the V segment lost 5 bases, leaving 4 bases of the junction unmatched. The germline CDR1 and CDR2 sequences are SGHRS and YFSETQ. CDR3 nucleotides: TGCGCCAGCAGTACAGGACAGGGGGCCCAGTACTTC. Its protein product is CASSTGQGAQYF. Drawing the rest from reference TRBV5-1 and TRBJ2-5, the complete variable domain is KAGVTQTPRYLIKTRGQQVTLSCSPISGHRSVSWYQQTPGQGLQFLFEYFSETQRNKGNFPGRFSGRQFSNSRSEMNVSTLELGDSALYLCASSTGQGAQYFGPGTRLLVL.

This chain links TRBV19 with TRBJ2-3; D not certain. This CDR3 region has 14 residues. Trimming took 3 bases from V and 1 from J, leaving 8 bases between them. Germline CDR1 is LNHDA and CDR2 is SQIVND (reference sequence). Here the CDR3 reads CASSMRMRTDTQYF. CDR3 coding DNA: TGTGCCAGTAGTATGAGGATGCGCACAGATACGCAGTATTTT.

V usage is TRBV4-2 and J usage is TRBJ2-4; 9 bases map to TRBD2. Germline V gene data show CDR1 as LGHNA and CDR2 as YNFKEQ. The CDR3 consists of 15 residues. The V segment lost 0 bases and the J segment 6 bases; nucleotides outside the gene matches: 3. CDR3 nucleotides: TGTGCCAGCAGCCAAGATCTGCGGGAGGGAAACATTCAGTACTTC. Encoded protein: CASSQDLREGNIQYF.

This clone was seen once. The genes are TRBV7-2 and TRBJ2-1, with D possibly being TRBD2 (6 bases). CDR1 is SGHTA and CDR2 is FQGNSA in the germline V gene. The CDR3 length is 16 residues. Trimming took 1 base from V and 4 from J, leaving 14 bases between them. The CDR3 here is CASSLVRAGIYNEQFF. The CDR3 DNA reads TGTGCCAGCAGCTTAGTACGGGCGGGGATATACAATGAGCAGTTCTTC.

This chain connects TRBV19 to TRBJ1-1; the match to TRBD1 covers 8 bases. The CDR3 has 15 residues. Trimming took 4 bases from V and 5 from J; bases not matched to a gene: 9. CDR1 is LNHDA and CDR2 is SQIVND in the germline V gene (reference sequence). DNA for the CDR3: TGTGCCAGTAGTAAAACGCGGACAGGGCTGACTGAAGCTTTCTTT. It is translated as CASSKTRTGLTEAFF.

The rearrangement joins TRBV28 to TRBJ2-7; 7 positions agree with TRBD1. The CDR3 contains 11 residues. Trimming removed 9 bases from V and 2 bases from J; junction bases left unmatched: 1. Germline CDR1 is MDHEN and CDR2 is SYDVKM. CDR3 sequence reads: CASGTAYEQYF. The CDR3, as DNA: TGTGCCAGTGGGACAGCCTACGAGCAGTACTTC.

The V gene is TRBV15, the J gene TRBJ2-7, with 9 bases lining up with TRBD2. Germline V CDR1 and CDR2: LNHNV, YYDKDF (reference sequence). This CDR3 is built from 14 residues. V was clipped by 3 bases and J by 2 bases; unmatched bases: 2. CDR3 in DNA: TGTGCCACCAGCAGGACTAGCGGAACCTACGAGCAGTACTTC. This encodes CATSRTSGTYEQYF. Full variable domain (remainder filled in from reference TRBV15 and TRBJ2-7): DAMVIQNPRYQVTQFGKPVTLSCSQTLNHNVMYWYQQKSSQAPKLLFHYYDKDFNNEADTPDNFQSRRPNTSFCFLDIRSPGLGDTAMYLCATSRTSGTYEQYFGPGTRLTVT.

A single count supports this clone. The chain couples TRBV11-3 to TRBJ2-2; 8 nucleotides agree with TRBD1. The CDR3 has 15 amino acids. V trimming: 5 bases; J trimming: 1 base; junction bases outside the gene matches: 3. Germline CDR1 reads SGHNT; CDR2 reads YENEEA. The CDR3: CASSPGTGNTGELFF. CDR3 sequence (DNA): TGTGCCAGCAGCCCCGGGACAGGGAACACCGGGGAGCTGTTTTTT. Full variable domain (outside the CDR3, taken from reference TRBV11-3 and TRBJ2-2): EAGVVQSPRYKIIEKKQPVAFWCNPISGHNTLYWYLQNLGQGPELLIRYENEEAVDDSQLPKDRFSAERLKGVDSTLKIQPAELGDSAVYLCASSPGTGNTGELFFGEGSRLTVL.

This sequence joins TRBV4-2 and TRBJ2-7, with a tentative D call TRBD1 (6 bases). The CDR3 extends over 15 amino acids. Germline lookup yields CDR1 LGHNA and CDR2 YNFKEQ. V gave up 1 base and J gave up 5 bases, with 15 bases separating them. CDR3 region: CASSQVGTKGDEQYF. Here the CDR3 DNA reads TGTGCCAGCAGCCAAGTGGGGACGAAGGGGGACGAGCAGTACTTC.

This chain links TRBV10-1 with TRBJ2-3; D gene unclear. The CDR3 covers 11 residues. Germline loops: CDR1 WNHNN, CDR2 SYGVQD (reference sequence). Trimming left V 3 bases short and J 9 bases short, with 7 bases between. The CDR3 sequence: CASSDSLTQYF. The CDR3, as DNA: TGCGCCAGCAGTGATTCCTTAACGCAGTATTTT.

The chain has TRBV7-8 and TRBJ1-1; D ambiguous. CDR3 length equals 13 residues. Germline CDR1 and CDR2: SGHVS and FQNEAQ. Trimming pared 1 base from V and 5 bases from J, leaving 8 bases between. The CDR3 reads CASSLVAQTEAFF. Written as DNA, the CDR3 is TGTGCCAGCAGCTTAGTGGCACAAACTGAAGCTTTCTTT.

This rearrangement joins TRBV11-3 to TRBJ2-7, with TRBD1 matching 8 bases. CDR1 is SGHNT, CDR2 YENEEA, per germline. V lost 5 bases and J lost 3; bases outside the gene matches: 6. This CDR3 is built from 14 residues. The CDR3 sequence: CASSPQDRVYEQYF. The CDR3, as DNA: TGTGCCAGCAGCCCCCAGGACAGGGTCTACGAGCAGTACTTC.

This rearrangement joins TRBV7-2 to TRBJ2-5; a weak D match, TRBD1 (5 bases). V gave up 1 base and J gave up 2 bases, with 8 bases separating them. This CDR3 comprises 14 residues. Germline CDR1 SGHTA, CDR2 FQGNSA. CDR3 region: CASSLGQWQETQYF. CDR3 sequence (DNA): TGTGCCAGCAGCTTAGGACAGTGGCAAGAGACCCAGTACTTC.